A single T cell receptor (beta chain) is shown here with its context. Its antigen is not identified. A read error may produce the germline difference seen at one junction end. This sample was included in a study of response to subunit inactivated influenza vaccine. Study conclusions and caveats: A suggestion made by the authors is that each seasonal influenza vaccination recruits few new T cells.

In TCRdb, the RT-PCR reads were re-called with MiXCR into one record per CDR3 protein. The sample lists approximately 500,000 distinct CDR3 sequences, 10% to 15% occurring once. CDR3 length: 14 amino acids. J is TRBJ2-7 and V is TRBV12-3 or TRBV12-4; 9 bases line up with TRBD2. The clonotype comes from a middle-aged man who received an inactivated influenza vaccine. The sample consisted of PBMCs from blood, taken about 40 days after vaccination. In DNA, the CDR3 is TGTGCCAGCAGATTAGCGGGGGCAGGTGGGGAGCAGTACTTC. Its translation: CASRLAGAGGEQYF.